This is a list of T cell receptor beta chains from one sample in a study of blood T cell repertoires in COVID-19. The method was immunoSEQ multiplex PCR; TCRdb's version includes in-frame clones alone and lacks a portion of them. Of about 200,000 clones in the sample, approximately 85% are singletons; the top ten hold approximately 10%. The sequenced material came from peripheral blood. The receptors come from a human donor with active or convalescent COVID-19. The donor label of this sample is uncertain. The CDR3 runs from the conserved cysteine through the conserved F or W. Fields, in order: CDR3 protein, CDR3 DNA, D gene, J gene, V gene, clone size. A D gene is named only where the DNA matches it firmly. The size of a clone is reported for some rows only, either as once, few or many, or as a class for expanded clones.

cdr3_aa: CASSLRDSYGYTF; cdr3_nt: TGTGCCAGCTCGTTGAGGGACAGCTATGGCTACACCTTC; d_call: TRBD1; j_call: TRBJ1-2; v_call: TRBV18; clone_size: NA
cdr3_aa: CASSLGAGGRGEQFF; cdr3_nt: TGTGCCAGCAGCTTAGGAGCGGGAGGGAGGGGTGAGCAGTTCTTC; d_call: TRBD2; j_call: TRBJ2-1; v_call: TRBV11-2; clone_size: NA
cdr3_aa: CASSLAGTGGSEQFF; cdr3_nt: TGTGCCAGCAGCCTAGCCGGGACAGGGGGCAGTGAGCAGTTCTTC; d_call: TRBD1; j_call: TRBJ2-1; v_call: TRBV3-1/TRBV3-2; clone_size: NA
cdr3_aa: CASRTTGTGFDYTF; cdr3_nt: TGTGCCAGCAGGACGACAGGGACCGGATTTGACTACACCTTC; d_call: TRBD1; j_call: TRBJ1-2; v_call: TRBV6-5; clone_size: NA
cdr3_aa: CASGLAHRIEAFF; cdr3_nt: TGTGCTAGTGGTTTGGCCCACAGGATTGAAGCTTTCTTT; d_call: NA; j_call: TRBJ1-1; v_call: TRBV12-5; clone_size: NA
cdr3_aa: CARSGTGYTGELFF; cdr3_nt: TGTGCCAGGTCCGGGACAGGGTATACCGGGGAGCTGTTTTTT; d_call: TRBD1; j_call: TRBJ2-2; v_call: TRBV2; clone_size: NA
cdr3_aa: CASSEPGDRGGKLFF; cdr3_nt: TGTGCCAGCAGTGAACCCGGTGACAGGGGAGGAAAACTGTTTTTT; d_call: TRBD1; j_call: TRBJ1-4; v_call: TRBV6-1; clone_size: once
cdr3_aa: CASSLQGGAGELFF; cdr3_nt: TGTGCCAGCAGTTTACAGGGGGGCGCCGGGGAGCTGTTTTTT; d_call: TRBD1; j_call: TRBJ2-2; v_call: TRBV6-2/TRBV6-3; clone_size: NA
cdr3_aa: CASSQWGVGGETQYF; cdr3_nt: TGTGCCAGCAGTCAGTGGGGGGTAGGCGGGGAGACCCAGTACTTC; d_call: NA; j_call: TRBJ2-5; v_call: TRBV28; clone_size: NA
cdr3_aa: CASRKTGGEQFF; cdr3_nt: TGTGCCAGCAGGAAAACAGGGGGCGAGCAGTTCTTC; d_call: TRBD1; j_call: TRBJ2-1; v_call: TRBV6-5; clone_size: once
cdr3_aa: CATSETGTGLASYTF; cdr3_nt: TGTGCCACCAGTGAGACCGGGACAGGGCTCGCAAGCTACACCTTC; d_call: TRBD1; j_call: TRBJ1-2; v_call: TRBV24-1; clone_size: NA
cdr3_aa: CASSLVGYEQYF; cdr3_nt: TGTGCCAGCAGTTTGGTCGGTTACGAGCAGTACTTC; d_call: NA; j_call: TRBJ2-7; v_call: TRBV28; clone_size: NA
cdr3_aa: CASSLPGQGSYEQYF; cdr3_nt: TGTGCCAGCAGTTTGCCGGGACAGGGGTCCTACGAGCAGTACTTC; d_call: TRBD1; j_call: TRBJ2-7; v_call: TRBV28; clone_size: NA
cdr3_aa: CASSLTDGPYEQYF; cdr3_nt: TGTGCCAGCAGCCTGACAGACGGTCCCTACGAGCAGTACTTC; d_call: NA; j_call: TRBJ2-7; v_call: TRBV7-3; clone_size: NA
cdr3_aa: CSASRTLVAEQYF; cdr3_nt: TGCAGTGCTAGTCGGACTCTGGTGGCCGAGCAGTACTTC; d_call: NA; j_call: TRBJ2-7; v_call: TRBV20-1; clone_size: NA
cdr3_aa: CASSGQPPYEQYF; cdr3_nt: TGTGCCAGCAGCGGACAGCCCCCCTACGAGCAGTACTTC; d_call: NA; j_call: TRBJ2-7; v_call: TRBV7-9; clone_size: NA
cdr3_aa: CASSSGTGNSWTGNTIYF; cdr3_nt: TGTGCCAGCAGCTCCGGGACAGGGAATTCATGGACTGGAAACACCATATATTTT; d_call: TRBD1; j_call: TRBJ1-3; v_call: TRBV5-4; clone_size: NA
cdr3_aa: CASRRAAGDSGGYTF; cdr3_nt: TGTGCCAGCAGGAGAGCCGCAGGGGATTCAGGTGGCTACACCTTC; d_call: NA; j_call: TRBJ1-2; v_call: TRBV7-2; clone_size: NA
cdr3_aa: CASSLRGTGELFF; cdr3_nt: TGTGCCAGCAGTTTAAGGGGCACCGGGGAGCTGTTTTTT; d_call: NA; j_call: TRBJ2-2; v_call: TRBV28; clone_size: NA
cdr3_aa: CASSLAGTGELFF; cdr3_nt: TGCGCCAGCAGCTTGGCAGGAACCGGGGAGCTGTTTTTT; d_call: NA; j_call: TRBJ2-2; v_call: TRBV5-1; clone_size: NA
cdr3_aa: CASSPRTSGTETQYF; cdr3_nt: TGTGCCAGCAGCCCACGTACCAGTGGGACTGAGACCCAGTACTTC; d_call: NA; j_call: TRBJ2-5; v_call: TRBV7-3; clone_size: NA
cdr3_aa: CASSAGGGGFYEQYF; cdr3_nt: TGTGCCAGCAGTGCTGGTGGGGGGGGCTTCTACGAGCAGTACTTC; d_call: NA; j_call: TRBJ2-7; v_call: TRBV28; clone_size: NA
cdr3_aa: CASRGEVTGELFF; cdr3_nt: TGTGCCAGCAGAGGGGAGGTCACCGGGGAGCTGTTTTTT; d_call: NA; j_call: TRBJ2-2; v_call: TRBV2; clone_size: NA
cdr3_aa: CASSPDGPIGADTQYF; cdr3_nt: TGTGCCAGCAGCCCAGATGGGCCTATCGGGGCAGATACGCAGTATTTT; d_call: NA; j_call: TRBJ2-3; v_call: TRBV12-1; clone_size: NA
cdr3_aa: CASSLFTSGGGYNEQFF; cdr3_nt: TGTGCCAGCAGCCTTTTTACTAGCGGGGGCGGATACAATGAGCAGTTCTTC; d_call: TRBD2; j_call: TRBJ2-1; v_call: TRBV9; clone_size: NA
cdr3_aa: CASSTGVQETQYF; cdr3_nt: TGTGCCAGCAGTACAGGGGTTCAAGAGACCCAGTACTTC; d_call: TRBD1; j_call: TRBJ2-5; v_call: TRBV12-3/TRBV12-4; clone_size: NA
cdr3_aa: CASSLAGGAGLYQETQYF; cdr3_nt: TGCGCCAGCAGCTTGGCGGGAGGGGCGGGATTGTACCAAGAGACCCAGTACTTC; d_call: TRBD2; j_call: TRBJ2-5; v_call: TRBV5-1; clone_size: once
cdr3_aa: CACLTGEQEKLFF; cdr3_nt: TGTGCCTGCCTGACAGGGGAGCAGGAAAAACTGTTTTTT; d_call: TRBD1; j_call: TRBJ1-4; v_call: TRBV30; clone_size: once
cdr3_aa: CASSLGTGGTLQQYF; cdr3_nt: TGTGCCAGCAGCCTAGGGACAGGGGGGACTTTGCAGCAGTACTTC; d_call: TRBD1; j_call: TRBJ2-7; v_call: TRBV11-2; clone_size: NA
cdr3_aa: CASSLGVGEQYF; cdr3_nt: TGTGCCAGCAGCTTAGGAGTTGGCGAGCAGTACTTC; d_call: NA; j_call: TRBJ2-7; v_call: TRBV7-9; clone_size: NA
cdr3_aa: CASSSQGGSGNTIYF; cdr3_nt: TGTGCCAGCAGTTCACAGGGGGGCTCTGGAAACACCATATATTTT; d_call: TRBD1; j_call: TRBJ1-3; v_call: TRBV27; clone_size: many
cdr3_aa: CASSQEGRASGNTIYF; cdr3_nt: TGCGCCAGCAGCCAAGAGGGGAGGGCTTCTGGAAACACCATATATTTT; d_call: NA; j_call: TRBJ1-3; v_call: TRBV4-3; clone_size: NA
cdr3_aa: CASSQGTGNTGELFF; cdr3_nt: TGTGCCAGCAGCCAAGGGACAGGGAACACCGGGGAGCTGTTTTTT; d_call: TRBD1; j_call: TRBJ2-2; v_call: TRBV3-1/TRBV3-2; clone_size: NA
cdr3_aa: CASSLVDNNYGYTF; cdr3_nt: TGTGCCAGCAGCTTGGTTGACAATAACTATGGCTACACCTTC; d_call: NA; j_call: TRBJ1-2; v_call: TRBV5-4; clone_size: few
cdr3_aa: CASSLPAIYGYTF; cdr3_nt: TGCGCCAGCAGCCTCCCCGCTATCTATGGCTACACCTTC; d_call: NA; j_call: TRBJ1-2; v_call: TRBV5-1; clone_size: NA
cdr3_aa: CASSQDLMGRGTDTQYF; cdr3_nt: TGCGCCAGCAGCCAAGATCTCATGGGGAGGGGGACAGATACGCAGTATTTT; d_call: NA; j_call: TRBJ2-3; v_call: TRBV4-1; clone_size: NA
cdr3_aa: CASSTSGSSYEQYF; cdr3_nt: TGTGCCAGCAGTACTAGCGGGAGTTCCTACGAGCAGTACTTC; d_call: TRBD2; j_call: TRBJ2-7; v_call: TRBV5-4; clone_size: NA
cdr3_aa: CSVGQGTGDTQYF; cdr3_nt: TGCAGCGTTGGACAGGGGACTGGAGATACGCAGTATTTT; d_call: TRBD1; j_call: TRBJ2-3; v_call: TRBV29-1; clone_size: NA
cdr3_aa: CATSRDRTGIYGYTF; cdr3_nt: TGTGCCACCAGCAGAGATCGTACAGGGATCTATGGCTACACCTTC; d_call: NA; j_call: TRBJ1-2; v_call: TRBV15; clone_size: NA
cdr3_aa: CASSAVGLAGGNEQFF; cdr3_nt: TGCGCCAGCAGCGCCGTCGGGCTAGCGGGGGGAAATGAGCAGTTCTTC; d_call: TRBD2; j_call: TRBJ2-1; v_call: TRBV4-3; clone_size: NA
cdr3_aa: CASSQVSTSGGGEQFF; cdr3_nt: TGCGCCAGCAGCCAAGTTTCGACTAGCGGGGGAGGTGAGCAGTTCTTC; d_call: TRBD2; j_call: TRBJ2-1; v_call: TRBV4-1; clone_size: NA
cdr3_aa: CASSFGKGRPSTDTQYF; cdr3_nt: TGTGCCAGCAGCTTCGGGAAGGGGAGGCCTAGCACAGATACGCAGTATTTT; d_call: NA; j_call: TRBJ2-3; v_call: TRBV7-3; clone_size: once
cdr3_aa: CASSFDRYNSPLHF; cdr3_nt: TGTGCCAGCAGCTTCGACAGGTATAATTCACCCCTCCACTTT; d_call: NA; j_call: TRBJ1-6; v_call: TRBV5-4; clone_size: NA
cdr3_aa: CASSSFTSTGEQFF; cdr3_nt: TGTGCCAGCAGCTCATTTACTAGTACGGGTGAGCAGTTCTTC; d_call: NA; j_call: TRBJ2-1; v_call: TRBV7-8; clone_size: NA
cdr3_aa: CASSQAASGGPEYFF; cdr3_nt: TGCGCCAGCAGCCAAGCGGCTAGCGGGGGCCCTGAATACTTCTTC; d_call: TRBD2; j_call: TRBJ2-1; v_call: TRBV4-1; clone_size: few
cdr3_aa: CASSYQGNSYEQYF; cdr3_nt: TGTGCCAGCAGCTATCAGGGGAACTCCTACGAGCAGTACTTC; d_call: NA; j_call: TRBJ2-7; v_call: TRBV3-1/TRBV3-2; clone_size: few
cdr3_aa: CASSLASITGELFF; cdr3_nt: TGCGCCAGCAGCTTGGCCTCTATCACCGGGGAGCTGTTTTTT; d_call: NA; j_call: TRBJ2-2; v_call: TRBV5-1; clone_size: NA
cdr3_aa: CASSEAGSRQETQYF; cdr3_nt: TGTGCCAGCAGTGAAGCTGGGAGCAGACAAGAGACCCAGTACTTC; d_call: NA; j_call: TRBJ2-5; v_call: TRBV6-1; clone_size: NA
cdr3_aa: CATTGGSGANVLTF; cdr3_nt: TGTGCCACCACCGGGGGCTCTGGGGCCAACGTCCTGACTTTC; d_call: NA; j_call: TRBJ2-6; v_call: TRBV18; clone_size: few
cdr3_aa: CASSSGFLSEKLFF; cdr3_nt: TGTGCCAGCAGTTCAGGATTCCTTTCCGAAAAACTGTTTTTT; d_call: NA; j_call: TRBJ1-4; v_call: TRBV27; clone_size: NA
cdr3_aa: CASSDQGYYSNQPQHF; cdr3_nt: TGTGCCAGCAGTGATCAAGGCTACTATAGCAATCAGCCCCAGCATTTT; d_call: NA; j_call: TRBJ1-5; v_call: TRBV6-1; clone_size: NA
cdr3_aa: CASSPRERETQYF; cdr3_nt: TGCGCCAGCAGCCCGAGGGAGAGGGAGACCCAGTACTTC; d_call: NA; j_call: TRBJ2-5; v_call: TRBV4-1; clone_size: NA
cdr3_aa: CASSAGFGGYTF; cdr3_nt: TGTGCCAGCAGCGCCGGGTTTGGTGGCTACACCTTC; d_call: NA; j_call: TRBJ1-2; v_call: TRBV5-4; clone_size: NA
cdr3_aa: CASSHRGAGSSYEQYF; cdr3_nt: TGTGCCAGCAGCCACCGGGGCGCGGGGAGCTCCTACGAGCAGTACTTC; d_call: NA; j_call: TRBJ2-7; v_call: TRBV3-1/TRBV3-2; clone_size: NA
cdr3_aa: CASSRGGQGYSPLHF; cdr3_nt: TGTGCCAGCAGCCGAGGGGGACAGGGATATTCACCCCTCCACTTT; d_call: TRBD1; j_call: TRBJ1-6; v_call: TRBV28; clone_size: NA
cdr3_aa: CASSYPTGGGYGYTF; cdr3_nt: TGTGCCAGCAGTTACCCGACAGGGGGGGGCTATGGCTACACCTTC; d_call: TRBD1; j_call: TRBJ1-2; v_call: TRBV6-5; clone_size: NA
cdr3_aa: CASSPGGTMTYEQYF; cdr3_nt: TGCGCCAGCAGCCCGGGGGGGACTATGACCTACGAGCAGTACTTC; d_call: TRBD2; j_call: TRBJ2-7; v_call: TRBV5-1; clone_size: NA
cdr3_aa: CASSYQNQPQHF; cdr3_nt: TGTGCCAGCAGTTACCAGAATCAGCCCCAGCATTTT; d_call: NA; j_call: TRBJ1-5; v_call: TRBV6-6; clone_size: NA